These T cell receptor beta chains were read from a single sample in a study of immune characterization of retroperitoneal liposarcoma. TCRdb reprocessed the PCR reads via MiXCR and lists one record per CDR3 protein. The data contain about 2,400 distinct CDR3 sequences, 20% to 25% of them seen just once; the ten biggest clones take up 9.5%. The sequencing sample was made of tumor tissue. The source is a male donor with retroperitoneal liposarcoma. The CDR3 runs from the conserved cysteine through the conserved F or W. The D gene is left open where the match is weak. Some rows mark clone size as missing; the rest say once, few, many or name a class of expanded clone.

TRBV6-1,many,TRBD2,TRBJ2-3,TGTGCCAGCAGTAGCGGGAGGGCCACAGATACGCAGTATTTT,CASSSGRATDTQYF
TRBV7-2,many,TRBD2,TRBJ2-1,TGTGCCAGCAGCCGGACTAGCGGCGCCTACAATGAGCAGTTCTTC,CASSRTSGAYNEQFF
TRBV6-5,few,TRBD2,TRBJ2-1,TGTGCCAGCAGCGGACTAGCGGGGCTCAATGAGCAGTTCTTC,CASSGLAGLNEQFF
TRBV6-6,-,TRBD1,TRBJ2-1,TGTGCCAGCAGTTACGGGGACAGAGAGCAGTTCTTC,CASSYGDREQFF
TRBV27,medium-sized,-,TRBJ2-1,TGTGCCAGCATGGTCTCCAGGGGTGGTCTCAATGAGCAGTTCTTC,CASMVSRGGLNEQFF
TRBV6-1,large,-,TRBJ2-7,TGTGCCAGCAGCGACCGGGGAAGCTCCTACGAGCAGTACTTC,CASSDRGSSYEQYF
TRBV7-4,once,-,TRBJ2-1,TGTGCCAGCAGCGCTCAGGACACCTACGAGCAGTTCTTC,CASSAQDTYEQFF
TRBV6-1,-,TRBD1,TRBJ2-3,TGTGCCAGCAGCACCGGGACAGGGGGCTACGAGCAGTACTTT,CASSTGTGGYEQYF
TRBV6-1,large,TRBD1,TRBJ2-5,TGTGCCAGCAGTGAGTCAGGGGGCATAGAGACCCAGTACTTC,CASSESGGIETQYF
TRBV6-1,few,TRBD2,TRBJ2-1,TGTGCCAGCAGTTTTGGGACTAGCGTGAGCTCCTACAATGAGCAGTTCTTC,CASSFGTSVSSYNEQFF
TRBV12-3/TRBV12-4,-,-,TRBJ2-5,TGTGCCAGCAGTTTGTCTACCCAAGAGACCCAGTACTTC,CASSLSTQETQYF
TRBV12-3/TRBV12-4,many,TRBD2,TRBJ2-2,TGTGCCAGCAGTTTAGCGGGAGGGACCGGGGAGCTGTTTTTT,CASSLAGGTGELFF
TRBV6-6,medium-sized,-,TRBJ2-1,TGTGCCAGCAGTTACAGGGGCCAGTCCTACGAGCAGTTCTTC,CASSYRGQSYEQFF
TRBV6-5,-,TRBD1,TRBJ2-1,TGTGCCAGCAGTTACTCAGGGACAGGGCTAGATGAGCAGTTCTTC,CASSYSGTGLDEQFF
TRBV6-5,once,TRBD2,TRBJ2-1,TGTGCCAGCGCCCGACAGTTAGCGGGGTCCTACAATGAGCAGTTCTTC,CASARQLAGSYNEQFF
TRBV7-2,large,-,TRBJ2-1,TGTGCCAGCAGCTTATCCAGGGTATACGAGCAGTTCTTC,CASSLSRVYEQFF
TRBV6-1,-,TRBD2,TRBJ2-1,TGTGCCAGCAGACGCAGAGCTAGCGGGGGGTACAATGAGCAGTTCTTC,CASRRRASGGYNEQFF
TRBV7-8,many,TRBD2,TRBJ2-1,TGTGCCAGCAGCTTAAGCGTGGAAACGGGGGGGGTCCAGTTCTTC,CASSLSVETGGVQFF
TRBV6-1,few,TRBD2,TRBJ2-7,TGTGCCAGCAGTGATGGGCTAGCGGGAGTCTACGAGCAGTACTTC,CASSDGLAGVYEQYF
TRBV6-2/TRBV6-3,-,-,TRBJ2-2,TGTGCCAGCAGTGAAGGGGTGATCGGGGAGCTGTTTTTT,CASSEGVIGELFF
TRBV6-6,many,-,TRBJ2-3,TGTGCCAGCAGTATCTCAGGGGATACGCAGTATTTT,CASSISGDTQYF
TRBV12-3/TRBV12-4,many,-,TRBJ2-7,TGTGCCAGCACCTTCCGGACCCGAGGGATTAGCTCCTACAATGAGCAGTACTTC,CASTFRTRGISSYNEQYF
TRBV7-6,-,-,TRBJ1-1,TGTGCCAGCAGCCTGCCCCCAGGGAACACTGAAGCTTTCTTT,CASSLPPGNTEAFF
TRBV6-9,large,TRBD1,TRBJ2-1,TGTGCCAGCAGTTTAGGGACAGTCTACAATGAGCAGTTCTTC,CASSLGTVYNEQFF
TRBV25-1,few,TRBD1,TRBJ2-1,TGTGCCAGCAGTGAAGGACAGGGGACGAGCTCCTACAATGAGCAGTTCTTC,CASSEGQGTSSYNEQFF
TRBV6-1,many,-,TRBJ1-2,TGTGCCAGCAGTGAAGCTACGGATGGGACTTCTGGCTACACCTTC,CASSEATDGTSGYTF
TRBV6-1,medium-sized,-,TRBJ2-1,TGTGCCAGCAGTCAGGGAATCGGATATGAGCAGTTCTTC,CASSQGIGYEQFF
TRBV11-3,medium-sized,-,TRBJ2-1,TGTGCCAGCAGCCCAACTGTCAGGAATGAGCAGTTCTTC,CASSPTVRNEQFF
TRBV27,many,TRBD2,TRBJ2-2,TGTGCCAGCAGATACCTTAGCGGGAGGGCTAAGAACACCGGGGAGCTGTTTTTT,CASRYLSGRAKNTGELFF
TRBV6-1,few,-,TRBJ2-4,TGTGCCAGCAGTGAAGCAGTTCAGGGAGGCATTCAGTACTTC,CASSEAVQGGIQYF
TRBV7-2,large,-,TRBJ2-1,TGTGCCAGCAGCCCCCCAGGGAACCTATACAATGAGCAGTTCTTC,CASSPPGNLYNEQFF
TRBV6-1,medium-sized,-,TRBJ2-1,TGTGCCAGCAGTCACCATGACGGGAGCTCCTACAATGAGCAGTTCTTC,CASSHHDGSSYNEQFF
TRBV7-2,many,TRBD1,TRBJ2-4,TGTGCCAGCAGCTTAAGTTCGGGACAGGGGAAAAACATTCAGTACTTC,CASSLSSGQGKNIQYF
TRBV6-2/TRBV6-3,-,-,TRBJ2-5,TGTGCCAGCAGTCCCCAGGGGCCTGATACCTCAGAGACCCAGTACTTC,CASSPQGPDTSETQYF
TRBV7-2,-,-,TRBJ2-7,TGTGCCAGCAGCTTAGATGGCGGGGCCTACAATGAGCAGTACTTC,CASSLDGGAYNEQYF
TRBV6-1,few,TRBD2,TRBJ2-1,TGTGCCAGCAGTGATAAGCGGGGGGGCGGGGATGAGCAGTTCTTC,CASSDKRGGGDEQFF
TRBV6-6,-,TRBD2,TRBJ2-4,TGTGCCAGCAGGCGGGGGAACATTCAGTACTTC,CASRRGNIQYF
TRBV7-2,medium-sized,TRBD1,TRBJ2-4,TGTGCCAGCAGGACGGACAGGGTCCAATACTTC,CASRTDRVQYF
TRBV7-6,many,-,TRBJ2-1,TGTGCCAGCAGCTTGGGGGCAGGGGCAAACGAGCAGTTCTTC,CASSLGAGANEQFF
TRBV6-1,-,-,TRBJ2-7,TGTGCCAGCAGTTCCCCTCGCAGGACACGGTACGAGCAGTACTTC,CASSSPRRTRYEQYF
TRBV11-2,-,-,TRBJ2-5,TGTGCCAACAGCTTTGCGTCACAGAGTCAAGAGACCCAGTACTTC,CANSFASQSQETQYF
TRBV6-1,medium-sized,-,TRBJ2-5,TGTGCCAGCAGTCTGGATGGAGGGGCCCTCTCCCAAGAGACCCAGTACTTC,CASSLDGGALSQETQYF
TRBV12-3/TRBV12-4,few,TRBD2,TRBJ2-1,TGTGCCAGCAGTTTAGTAGTTAGCGGGGGTGCGTACAATGAGCAGTTCTTC,CASSLVVSGGAYNEQFF
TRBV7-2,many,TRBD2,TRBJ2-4,TGTGCCAGCAGCTTAGATAGCGGGAGCTACAATGAGCAGTACTTC,CASSLDSGSYNEQYF
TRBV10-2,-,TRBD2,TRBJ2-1,TGCGCCAGCGGGGGACTACAATACAATGAGCAGTTCTTC,CASGGLQYNEQFF
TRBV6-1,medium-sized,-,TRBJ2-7,TGTGCCTCGGTGGGGGGGGACAGCTCCTACGAGCAGTACTTC,CASVGGDSSYEQYF
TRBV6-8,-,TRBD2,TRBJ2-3,TGTGCCAGCAGTTGGCCTAGCGGGGTCACAGATACGCAGTATTTT,CASSWPSGVTDTQYF
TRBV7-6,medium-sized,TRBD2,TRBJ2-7,TGTGCCAGCAGCCCTCGGACTAGCGGCAACAATGAGCAGTACTTC,CASSPRTSGNNEQYF
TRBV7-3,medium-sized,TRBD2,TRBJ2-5,TGTGCCAGCAGCTCTTGGGGGGGGGTAGGGACCCAGTACTTC,CASSSWGGVGTQYF
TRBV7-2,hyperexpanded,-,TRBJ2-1,TGTGCCAGCAGCCCTTTGTATGGGGCCTACAATGAGCAGTTCTTC,CASSPLYGAYNEQFF
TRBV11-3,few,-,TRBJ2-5,TGTGCCAGCAGCTTAGAGGGTTTGAATGAGCAGTACTTC,CASSLEGLNEQYF
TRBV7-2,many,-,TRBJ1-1,TGTGCCAGCAGCTTTACGGAGAACACTGAAGCTTTCTTT,CASSFTENTEAFF
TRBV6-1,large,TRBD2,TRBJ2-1,TGTGCCAGCAGCCCCGTTGCGAGCGGGAACCTCAATGAGCAGTTCTTC,CASSPVASGNLNEQFF
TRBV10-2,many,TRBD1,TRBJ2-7,TGCGCCAGCAGGAGGGGGTCCGGGACAGGGAGTGTCTACGAGCAGTACTTC,CASRRGSGTGSVYEQYF
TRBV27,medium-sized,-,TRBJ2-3,TGTGCCAGCAGTTTAATGGGGTATGGCACAGATACGCAGTATTTT,CASSLMGYGTDTQYF
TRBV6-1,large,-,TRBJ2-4,TGTGCCAGCAGTGATATGACTTCAGCCAAAAACATTCAGTACTTC,CASSDMTSAKNIQYF
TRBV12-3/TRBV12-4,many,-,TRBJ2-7,TGTGCCAGCAGTTTAGTACGGGGGTTAGGTGGCGAGCAGTACTTC,CASSLVRGLGGEQYF
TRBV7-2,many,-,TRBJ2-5,TGTGCCAGCAGCCTCGGGCGAAACAGGGCAACAGAGACCCAGTACTTC,CASSLGRNRATETQYF
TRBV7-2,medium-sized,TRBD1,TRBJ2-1,TGTGCCAGCAGCCGGACAGGGGTCCCCCAACAAGAGACCCAGTTCTTC,CASSRTGVPQQETQFF